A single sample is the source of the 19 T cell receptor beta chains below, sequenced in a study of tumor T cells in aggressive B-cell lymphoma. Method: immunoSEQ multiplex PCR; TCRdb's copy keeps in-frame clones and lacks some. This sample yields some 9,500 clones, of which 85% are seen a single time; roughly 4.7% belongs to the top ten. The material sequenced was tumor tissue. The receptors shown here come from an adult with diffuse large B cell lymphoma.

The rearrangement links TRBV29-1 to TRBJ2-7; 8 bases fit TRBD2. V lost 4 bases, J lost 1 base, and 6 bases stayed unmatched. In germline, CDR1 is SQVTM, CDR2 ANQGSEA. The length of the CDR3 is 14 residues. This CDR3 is CSVGAGVWSYEQYF. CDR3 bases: TGCAGCGTTGGAGCGGGAGTTTGGTCCTACGAGCAGTACTTC.

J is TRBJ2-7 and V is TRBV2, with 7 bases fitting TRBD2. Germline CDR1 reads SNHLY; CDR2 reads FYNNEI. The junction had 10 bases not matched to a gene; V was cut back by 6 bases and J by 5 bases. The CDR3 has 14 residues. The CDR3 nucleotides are TGTGCCAGCAGGCCCCCGGGGGGAGGCGACGAGCAGTACTTC. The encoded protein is CASRPPGGGDEQYF.

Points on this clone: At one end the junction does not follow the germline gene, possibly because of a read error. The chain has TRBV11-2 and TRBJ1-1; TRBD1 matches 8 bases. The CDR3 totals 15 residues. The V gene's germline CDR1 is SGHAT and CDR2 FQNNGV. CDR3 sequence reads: CASSIESQGATEAFF. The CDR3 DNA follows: TGTGCCAGCAGCATAGAGAGCCAGGGGGCTACTGAAGCTTTCTTT.

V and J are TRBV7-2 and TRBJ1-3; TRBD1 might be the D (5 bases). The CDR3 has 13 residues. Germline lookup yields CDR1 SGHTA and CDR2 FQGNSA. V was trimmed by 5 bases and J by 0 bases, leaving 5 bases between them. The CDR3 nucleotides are TGTGCCAGCAGCAGGGGCTCTGGAAACACCATATATTTT. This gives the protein CASSRGSGNTIYF.

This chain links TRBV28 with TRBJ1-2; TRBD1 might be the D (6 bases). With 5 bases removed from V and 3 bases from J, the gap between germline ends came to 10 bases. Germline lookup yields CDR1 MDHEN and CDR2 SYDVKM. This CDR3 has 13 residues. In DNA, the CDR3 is TGTGCCAGCAGTACAGGGAGTGACTATGGCTACACCTTC. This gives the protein CASSTGSDYGYTF.

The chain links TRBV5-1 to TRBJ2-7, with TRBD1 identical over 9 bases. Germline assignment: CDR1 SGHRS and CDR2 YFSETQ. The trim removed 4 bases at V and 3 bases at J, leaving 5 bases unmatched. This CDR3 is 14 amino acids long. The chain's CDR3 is CASSLQGADYEQYF. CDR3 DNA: TGCGCCAGCAGCCTACAGGGGGCCGACTACGAGCAGTACTTC.

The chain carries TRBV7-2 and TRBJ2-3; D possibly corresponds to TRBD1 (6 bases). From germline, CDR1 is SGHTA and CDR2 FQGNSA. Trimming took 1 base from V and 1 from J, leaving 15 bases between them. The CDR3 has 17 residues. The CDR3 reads CASSLVPGAGGTDTQYF. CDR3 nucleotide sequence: TGTGCCAGCAGCTTAGTTCCAGGGGCAGGCGGCACAGATACGCAGTATTTT.

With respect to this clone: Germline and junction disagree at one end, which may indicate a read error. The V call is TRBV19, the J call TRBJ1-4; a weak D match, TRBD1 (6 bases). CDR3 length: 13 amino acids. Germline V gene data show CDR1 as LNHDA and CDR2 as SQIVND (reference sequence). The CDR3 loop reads CASQGLTNEKLLF. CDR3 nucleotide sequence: TGTGCCAGCCAGGGGTTAACTAATGAAAAACTGCTTTTT.

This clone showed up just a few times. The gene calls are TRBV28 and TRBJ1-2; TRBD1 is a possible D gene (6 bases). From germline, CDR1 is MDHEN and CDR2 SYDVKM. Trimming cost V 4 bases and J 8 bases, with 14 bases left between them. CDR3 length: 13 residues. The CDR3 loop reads CASSSLRGGGYTF. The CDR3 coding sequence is TGTGCCAGCAGTTCACTCAGGGGTGGGGGCTACACCTTC.

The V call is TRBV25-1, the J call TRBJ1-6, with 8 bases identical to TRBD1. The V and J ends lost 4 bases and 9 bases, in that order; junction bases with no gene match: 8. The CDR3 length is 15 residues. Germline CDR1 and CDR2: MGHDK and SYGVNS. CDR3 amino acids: CASSGWTGPGSPLHF. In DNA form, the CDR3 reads TGTGCCAGCAGTGGATGGACAGGGCCGGGTTCACCCCTCCACTTT.

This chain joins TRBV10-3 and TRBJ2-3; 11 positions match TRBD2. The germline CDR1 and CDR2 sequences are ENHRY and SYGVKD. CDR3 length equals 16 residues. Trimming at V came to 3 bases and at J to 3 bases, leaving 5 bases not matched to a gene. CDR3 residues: CAISDLLAGETDTQYF. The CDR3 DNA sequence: TGTGCCATCAGTGATTTACTAGCGGGAGAGACAGATACGCAGTATTTT.

CDR3 region: CASSTLAGGQETQYF. In DNA form, the CDR3 reads TGTGCCAGTAGCACCTTAGCGGGAGGGCAAGAGACCCAGTACTTC. The V and J genes are TRBV19 and TRBJ2-5; 11 bases are a match to TRBD2. J was trimmed by 2 bases and V by 6 bases; bases with no gene match: 5. From germline, CDR1 is LNHDA and CDR2 SQIVND (reference sequence). The CDR3 is 15 amino acids.

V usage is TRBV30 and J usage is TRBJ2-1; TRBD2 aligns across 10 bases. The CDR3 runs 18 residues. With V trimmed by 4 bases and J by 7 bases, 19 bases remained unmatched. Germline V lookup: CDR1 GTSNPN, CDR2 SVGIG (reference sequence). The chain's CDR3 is CAWTPSWASGRRRNEQFF. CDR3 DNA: TGTGCCTGGACTCCCTCATGGGCTAGCGGGAGAAGAAGGAATGAGCAGTTCTTC.

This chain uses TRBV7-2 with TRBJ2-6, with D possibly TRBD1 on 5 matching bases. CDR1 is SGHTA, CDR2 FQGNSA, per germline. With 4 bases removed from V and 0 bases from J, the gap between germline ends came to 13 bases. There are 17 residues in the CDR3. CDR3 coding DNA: TGTGCCAGCAGCTCCCTAGGGGTCAACTCTGGGGCCAACGTCCTGACTTTC. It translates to CASSSLGVNSGANVLTF.

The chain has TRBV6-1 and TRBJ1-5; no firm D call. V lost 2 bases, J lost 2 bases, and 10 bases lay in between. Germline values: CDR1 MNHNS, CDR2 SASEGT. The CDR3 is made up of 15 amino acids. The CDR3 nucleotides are TGTGCCAGCAGTGAAACTCCTGGTCGCAATCAGCCCCAGCATTTT. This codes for CASSETPGRNQPQHF.

The CDR3: CASTDGQPYGYTF. CDR3 bases: TGTGCCAGCACCGATGGACAGCCCTATGGCTACACCTTC. The chain recombines TRBV2 with TRBJ1-2; a weak D match, TRBD1 (6 bases). Germline V gene data show CDR1 as SNHLY and CDR2 as FYNNEI. The CDR3 totals 13 residues. The V and J ends lost 7 bases and 4 bases respectively, with 13 bases between them. Variable domain in full (rest from reference TRBV2 and TRBJ1-2): EPEVTQTPSHQVTQMGQEVILRCVPISNHLYFYWYRQILGQKVEFLVSFYNNEISEKSEIFDDQFSVERPDGSNFTLKIRSTKLEDSAMYFCASTDGQPYGYTFGSGTRLTVV.

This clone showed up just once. CDR3 bases: TGTGCCAGCAGGGGCAGGGTTTCTGGAAACACCATATATTTT. Its translation: CASRGRVSGNTIYF. This chain links TRBV6-6 with TRBJ1-3; D is possibly TRBD1 (5 bases). Germline V gene sequence: CDR1 MNHNY, CDR2 SVGAGI (reference sequence). V dropped 6 bases and J dropped 1 base, with 10 bases sitting between them. The CDR3 extends over 14 amino acids.

The CDR3 coding sequence is TGTGCCAGCAGCCATTCGTCCGGGGGGAGCAATGGCTACACCTTC. This codes for CASSHSSGGSNGYTF. The V and J genes are TRBV14 and TRBJ1-2, with a tentative D call TRBD1 (5 bases). V shed 3 bases and J shed 6 bases, with 17 bases lying between them. The length of the CDR3 is 15 residues. The germline CDR1 and CDR2 sequences are SGHDN and FVKESK.

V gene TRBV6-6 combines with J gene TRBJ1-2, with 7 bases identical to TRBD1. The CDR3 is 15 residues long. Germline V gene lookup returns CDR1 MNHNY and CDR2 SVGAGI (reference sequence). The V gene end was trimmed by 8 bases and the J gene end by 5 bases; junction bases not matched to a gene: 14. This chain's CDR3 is CASHTRDRDRYGYTF. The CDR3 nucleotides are TGTGCCAGCCATACCCGGGACAGAGATCGGTATGGCTACACCTTC.